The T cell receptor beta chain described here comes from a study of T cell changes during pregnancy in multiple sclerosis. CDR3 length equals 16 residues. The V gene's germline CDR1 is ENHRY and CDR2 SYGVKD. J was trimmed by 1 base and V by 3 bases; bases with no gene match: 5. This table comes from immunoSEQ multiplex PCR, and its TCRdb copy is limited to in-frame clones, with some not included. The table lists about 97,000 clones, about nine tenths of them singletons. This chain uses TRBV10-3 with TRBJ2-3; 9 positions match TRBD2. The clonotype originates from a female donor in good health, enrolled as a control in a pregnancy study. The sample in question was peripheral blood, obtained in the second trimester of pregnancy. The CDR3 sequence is CAISENSGGRTDTQYF. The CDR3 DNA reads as TGTGCCATCAGTGAAAATAGCGGGGGCCGCACAGATACGCAGTATTTT.